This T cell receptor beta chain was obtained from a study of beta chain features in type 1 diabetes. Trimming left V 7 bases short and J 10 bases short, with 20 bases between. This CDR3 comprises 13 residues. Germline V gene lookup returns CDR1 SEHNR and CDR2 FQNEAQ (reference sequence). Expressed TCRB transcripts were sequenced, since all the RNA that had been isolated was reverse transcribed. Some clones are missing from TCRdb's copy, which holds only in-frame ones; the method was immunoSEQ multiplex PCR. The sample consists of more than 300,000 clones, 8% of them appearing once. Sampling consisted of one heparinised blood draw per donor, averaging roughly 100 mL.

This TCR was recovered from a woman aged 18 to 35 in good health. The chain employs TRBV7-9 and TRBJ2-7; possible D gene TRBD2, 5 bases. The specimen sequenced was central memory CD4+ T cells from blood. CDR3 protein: CASTLAGDERQYF. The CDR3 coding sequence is TGTGCCAGCACCTTGGCGGGCGATGAAAGACAGTACTTC.